A selection of T cell receptor beta chains follows, all from one sample in a study of blood T cell repertoires in COVID-19. Libraries were prepared by immunoSEQ multiplex PCR; TCRdb keeps only in-frame clonotypes and omits some of them. The sample carries fewer than 200,000 clones, 84% recorded once. Sample: peripheral blood. Source of these receptors: a man aged 40-49 years who had recovered from COVID-19. Both conserved end residues are part of each CDR3. Fields, in order: clone size, J gene, D gene, V gene, CDR3 DNA, CDR3 protein. D genes are given only for firm matches. Not all rows give a size; the values are once, few, many and, for expanded clones, a class.

abundance: -
j_gene: TRBJ1-5
d_gene: TRBD1
v_gene: TRBV5-8
CDR3nt: TGTGCCAGCAGTTTCCGGGACAGCTCTTATAGCAATCAGCCCCAGCATTTT
CDR3aa: CASSFRDSSYSNQPQHF

abundance: -
j_gene: TRBJ1-4
d_gene: -
v_gene: TRBV28
CDR3nt: TGTGCCAGCAGTCAAGCCTACAGGGTCCTGGGAAAACTGTTTTTT
CDR3aa: CASSQAYRVLGKLFF

abundance: -
j_gene: TRBJ2-7
d_gene: -
v_gene: TRBV3-1/TRBV3-2
CDR3nt: TGTGCCAGCAGCCCTAAGTCGCAGGGTTCCAACGAGCAGTACTTC
CDR3aa: CASSPKSQGSNEQYF

abundance: few
j_gene: TRBJ1-2
d_gene: -
v_gene: TRBV29-1
CDR3nt: TGCAGCGTTGATGGCGCGGGAATGCAGGGCTACACCTTC
CDR3aa: CSVDGAGMQGYTF

abundance: -
j_gene: TRBJ2-5
d_gene: -
v_gene: TRBV7-2
CDR3nt: TGTGCCAGCAGCGCTAGCGCCGGGGAGACCCAGTACTTC
CDR3aa: CASSASAGETQYF

abundance: -
j_gene: TRBJ1-2
d_gene: -
v_gene: TRBV11-2
CDR3nt: TGTGCCAGCAGCCCGCGGGAGGCGGATGGCTACACCTTC
CDR3aa: CASSPREADGYTF

abundance: -
j_gene: TRBJ1-2
d_gene: -
v_gene: TRBV5-4
CDR3nt: TGTGCCAGCAGCTTGAGCAGGACAGCGACCTATGGCTACACCTTC
CDR3aa: CASSLSRTATYGYTF

abundance: -
j_gene: TRBJ1-1
d_gene: -
v_gene: TRBV19
CDR3nt: TGTGCCAGTAGTATGGGGGGGGCGGGGGCGCGGGTCACTGAAGCTTTCTTT
CDR3aa: CASSMGGAGARVTEAFF

abundance: -
j_gene: TRBJ2-7
d_gene: -
v_gene: TRBV28
CDR3nt: TGTGCCAGCAGTTCGTCAGGGGCGACGGGCGAGCAGTACTTC
CDR3aa: CASSSSGATGEQYF

abundance: -
j_gene: TRBJ2-5
d_gene: -
v_gene: TRBV5-1
CDR3nt: TGCGCCAGCAGCTTGAGTGCAAGGGGGGGAGAGACCCAGTACTTC
CDR3aa: CASSLSARGGETQYF

abundance: -
j_gene: TRBJ1-1
d_gene: TRBD1
v_gene: TRBV25-1
CDR3nt: TGTGCCAGCAGCGAGGGACAGGGGAGAAGAGCTGAAGCTTTCTTT
CDR3aa: CASSEGQGRRAEAFF

abundance: -
j_gene: TRBJ2-7
d_gene: TRBD2
v_gene: TRBV28
CDR3nt: TGTGCCAGCACTTACGCGGGAGAAGGCTCCTACGAGCAGTACTTC
CDR3aa: CASTYAGEGSYEQYF

abundance: -
j_gene: TRBJ1-6
d_gene: -
v_gene: TRBV7-9
CDR3nt: TGTGCCAGCAGCAGGTCCGACATCCCTTCACCCCTCCACTTT
CDR3aa: CASSRSDIPSPLHF

abundance: -
j_gene: TRBJ2-2
d_gene: -
v_gene: TRBV9
CDR3nt: TGTGCCAGCAGCGTAGAGGTACAGGGCGGCGGGGAGCTGTTTTTT
CDR3aa: CASSVEVQGGGELFF

abundance: -
j_gene: TRBJ2-1
d_gene: TRBD2
v_gene: TRBV7-3
CDR3nt: TGTGCCAGCAGCACGGGACTAGCGGGGAACAATGAGCAGTTCTTC
CDR3aa: CASSTGLAGNNEQFF

abundance: -
j_gene: TRBJ2-5
d_gene: TRBD2
v_gene: TRBV27
CDR3nt: TGTGCCAGCAGTTTATCTCCGGCGGGAGGCCTGAAGACCCAGTACTTC
CDR3aa: CASSLSPAGGLKTQYF

abundance: -
j_gene: TRBJ2-5
d_gene: TRBD2
v_gene: TRBV25-1
CDR3nt: TGTGCCAGCAGTGAATACGGACTAGCGGGAGATAAGACCCAGTACTTC
CDR3aa: CASSEYGLAGDKTQYF

abundance: few
j_gene: TRBJ2-1
d_gene: -
v_gene: TRBV21-1
CDR3nt: TGTGCCAGCAGCAAAGCGCCCAGGAGGGAGCAGTTCTTC
CDR3aa: CASSKAPRREQFF

abundance: -
j_gene: TRBJ2-7
d_gene: TRBD2
v_gene: TRBV13
CDR3nt: TGTGCCAGCAGCGGCGGACTAGCGGGAAACGAGCAGTACTTC
CDR3aa: CASSGGLAGNEQYF

abundance: -
j_gene: TRBJ2-1
d_gene: TRBD2
v_gene: TRBV30
CDR3nt: TGTGCCTCGGGGGGGAGGGCCTTAAGGACCTACAATGAGCAGTTCTTC
CDR3aa: CASGGRALRTYNEQFF

abundance: once
j_gene: TRBJ1-1
d_gene: -
v_gene: TRBV5-6
CDR3nt: TGTGCCAGCAGCTTCTTGGGAGGTGCGAACACTGAAGCTTTCTTT
CDR3aa: CASSFLGGANTEAFF

abundance: -
j_gene: TRBJ2-7
d_gene: TRBD1
v_gene: TRBV5-4
CDR3nt: TGTGCCAGCAGTCGACAGGGAATAGGAGAGCAGTACTTC
CDR3aa: CASSRQGIGEQYF

abundance: -
j_gene: TRBJ2-1
d_gene: -
v_gene: TRBV24-1
CDR3nt: TGTGCCACCAGTGCTGGGGCGGTCAATGAGCAGTTCTTC
CDR3aa: CATSAGAVNEQFF

abundance: -
j_gene: TRBJ2-1
d_gene: TRBD1
v_gene: TRBV15
CDR3nt: TGTGCCACCAGCAACTCGGGACAGGGCCTCTACAATGAGCAGTTCTTC
CDR3aa: CATSNSGQGLYNEQFF

abundance: -
j_gene: TRBJ2-1
d_gene: TRBD1
v_gene: TRBV5-6
CDR3nt: TGTGCCAGCAGCTTGAGGGCAGGGGGCCGAAATGAGCAGTTCTTC
CDR3aa: CASSLRAGGRNEQFF

abundance: few
j_gene: TRBJ2-3
d_gene: -
v_gene: TRBV3-1/TRBV3-2
CDR3nt: TGTGCCAGCAGCCCGATCGGACAGCGCCGGGATACGCAGTATTTT
CDR3aa: CASSPIGQRRDTQYF

abundance: -
j_gene: TRBJ2-1
d_gene: TRBD2
v_gene: TRBV7-6
CDR3nt: TGTGCCAGCAGCCCGGGGCGGGAGGGAAACAATGAGCAGTTCTTC
CDR3aa: CASSPGREGNNEQFF

abundance: -
j_gene: TRBJ2-2
d_gene: -
v_gene: TRBV10-3
CDR3nt: TGTGCCATCGGGAACACGGGAACCGGGGAGCTGTTTTTT
CDR3aa: CAIGNTGTGELFF

abundance: -
j_gene: TRBJ1-5
d_gene: -
v_gene: TRBV5-1
CDR3nt: TGCGCCAGCAGATACGAGTTGAATCAGCCCCAGCATTTT
CDR3aa: CASRYELNQPQHF

abundance: -
j_gene: TRBJ2-5
d_gene: TRBD1
v_gene: TRBV7-2
CDR3nt: TGTGCCAGCAGCTCCCGGGACAGGGTAAAAGAGACCCAGTACTTC
CDR3aa: CASSSRDRVKETQYF

abundance: once
j_gene: TRBJ2-4
d_gene: -
v_gene: TRBV7-9
CDR3nt: TGTGCCAGCAGCTCCCTAGATACACTAGCCAAAAACATTCAGTACTTC
CDR3aa: CASSSLDTLAKNIQYF

abundance: -
j_gene: TRBJ1-1
d_gene: -
v_gene: TRBV10-3
CDR3nt: TGTGCCATCAGCGGGGGGCGAGGGGTTACTGAAGCTTTCTTT
CDR3aa: CAISGGRGVTEAFF

abundance: -
j_gene: TRBJ2-2
d_gene: -
v_gene: TRBV24-1
CDR3nt: TGTGCCACCAGTGGTCCAGGGGAGAACACCGGGGAGCTGTTTTTT
CDR3aa: CATSGPGENTGELFF

abundance: once
j_gene: TRBJ1-5
d_gene: -
v_gene: TRBV6-2/TRBV6-3
CDR3nt: TGTGCCAGCAGTAACACAGGGATGAATCAGCCCCAGCATTTT
CDR3aa: CASSNTGMNQPQHF

abundance: few
j_gene: TRBJ1-4
d_gene: -
v_gene: TRBV12-5
CDR3nt: TGTGCTAGTGGTTACAGGGACACTAATGAAAAACTGTTTTTT
CDR3aa: CASGYRDTNEKLFF

abundance: few
j_gene: TRBJ2-5
d_gene: -
v_gene: TRBV21-1
CDR3nt: TGTGCCAGCAGCAAAGGTCTCCCAGCGAGACAGGGGAAAGAGACCCAGTACTTC
CDR3aa: CASSKGLPARQGKETQYF

abundance: -
j_gene: TRBJ1-2
d_gene: TRBD1
v_gene: TRBV4-2
CDR3nt: TGTGCCAGCAGCCAAGATCCAGGGCAGGGGGTTGTGAGCTATGGCTACACCTTC
CDR3aa: CASSQDPGQGVVSYGYTF

abundance: once
j_gene: TRBJ2-4
d_gene: -
v_gene: TRBV4-3
CDR3nt: TGCGCCAGCAGCCAAACGGGAGAAAACATTCAGTACTTC
CDR3aa: CASSQTGENIQYF

abundance: once
j_gene: TRBJ1-2
d_gene: -
v_gene: TRBV27
CDR3nt: TGTGCCAGCAGTTCAGGGTACGGCTATGGCTACACCTTC
CDR3aa: CASSSGYGYGYTF

abundance: few
j_gene: TRBJ2-5
d_gene: TRBD2
v_gene: TRBV20-1
CDR3nt: TGCAGTGCTAGTCCCCGGAGCGGGGCCCAACAAGAGACCCAGTACTTC
CDR3aa: CSASPRSGAQQETQYF

abundance: -
j_gene: TRBJ1-2
d_gene: TRBD1
v_gene: TRBV11-3
CDR3nt: TGTGCCAGCAGCTTAAGAGGGGGCGGTGGCTACACCTTC
CDR3aa: CASSLRGGGGYTF

abundance: -
j_gene: TRBJ1-2
d_gene: TRBD1
v_gene: TRBV7-2
CDR3nt: TGTGCCAGCAGCGTACAGGGGGCACGAGTCTACACCTTC
CDR3aa: CASSVQGARVYTF

abundance: -
j_gene: TRBJ2-7
d_gene: TRBD1
v_gene: TRBV19
CDR3nt: TGTGCCACCCAGAAACGGACAGGGATGTACGAGCAGTACTTC
CDR3aa: CATQKRTGMYEQYF

abundance: -
j_gene: TRBJ2-7
d_gene: -
v_gene: TRBV27
CDR3nt: TGTGCCAGCAGTTCCCGACAGCCCTACGAGCAGTACTTC
CDR3aa: CASSSRQPYEQYF

abundance: -
j_gene: TRBJ1-2
d_gene: TRBD1
v_gene: TRBV6-5
CDR3nt: TGTGCCAGCAGGACAGGGGGCGTAGTCTATGGCTACACCTTC
CDR3aa: CASRTGGVVYGYTF

abundance: -
j_gene: TRBJ1-3
d_gene: -
v_gene: TRBV19
CDR3nt: TGTGCCAGTAGTGTGGACAATTGGAACACCATATATTTT
CDR3aa: CASSVDNWNTIYF

abundance: -
j_gene: TRBJ1-1
d_gene: -
v_gene: TRBV7-2
CDR3nt: TGTGCCAGCAGCTACGACAGGAACACTGAAGCTTTCTTT
CDR3aa: CASSYDRNTEAFF

abundance: -
j_gene: TRBJ2-1
d_gene: TRBD1
v_gene: TRBV27
CDR3nt: TGTGCCAGCCGACCCGTGACAGGGGGAGATGAGCAGTTCTTC
CDR3aa: CASRPVTGGDEQFF

abundance: -
j_gene: TRBJ1-2
d_gene: TRBD1
v_gene: TRBV6-1
CDR3nt: TGTGCCAGCAGTGAAGCGCCCGACAGGGTGGGCTACACCTTC
CDR3aa: CASSEAPDRVGYTF

abundance: -
j_gene: TRBJ1-1
d_gene: -
v_gene: TRBV30
CDR3nt: TGTGCCTGGAGTGTAAGCACTAACACTGAAGCTTTCTTT
CDR3aa: CAWSVSTNTEAFF

abundance: -
j_gene: TRBJ1-2
d_gene: -
v_gene: TRBV19
CDR3nt: TGTGCCAGTAGTATAGGAGGGGGCTACACCTTC
CDR3aa: CASSIGGGYTF

abundance: once
j_gene: TRBJ1-5
d_gene: -
v_gene: TRBV9
CDR3nt: TGTGCCAGCAGCGTAGTTGGAGGGGTGGGTCAGCCCCAGCATTTT
CDR3aa: CASSVVGGVGQPQHF

abundance: -
j_gene: TRBJ2-3
d_gene: -
v_gene: TRBV15
CDR3nt: TGTGCCACCCTGGCTCCAGGGTTCGAAGATACGCAGTATTTT
CDR3aa: CATLAPGFEDTQYF

abundance: -
j_gene: TRBJ1-4
d_gene: -
v_gene: TRBV2
CDR3nt: TGTGCCAGCAAGTTTTTGGGCCCGGGGGAGGGAAAACTGTTTTTT
CDR3aa: CASKFLGPGEGKLFF